This T cell receptor beta chain comes out of a study of yellow fever vaccine responses in identical twins. CDR3 length equals 16 residues. V was clipped by 3 bases and J by 2 bases, with 11 bases between them. The germline V gene encodes CDR1 ENHRY and CDR2 SYGVKD. From the RT-PCR reads, TCRdb called clonotypes with MiXCR, one entry per CDR3 protein. The data show around 6,600 distinct CDR3 sequences, roughly 86% seen once. This clonotype was observed a few times. Its target is unknown. General study findings and limits: Twins' vaccine T cell responses reportedly seemed partly convergent and partly personalized.

Source: T cells from blood (PBMCs), unsorted or a sorted subset (not recorded which), taken before or after yellow fever vaccination (not recorded which). The source of this sequence is a woman aged 18-29 years who received the yellow fever vaccine. The V and J genes are TRBV10-3 and TRBJ1-6; D is unclear. CDR3 DNA: TGTGCCATCAGTGAAGAGCGGCAGGCCTATAATTCACCCCTCCACTTT. Its translation is CAISEERQAYNSPLHF.